This TCR beta chain was recorded in a study of OX40 agonist ivuxolimab in advanced cancers. In the study overall: Ivuxolimab was a fully human IgG2 agonistic monoclonal antibody targeting the costimulatory receptor OX40 (CD134). Intravenous ivuxolimab was administered to patients every 2 weeks at six dose levels: 0.01, 0.1, 0.3, 1.5, 3 and 10 mg/kg. Of the approximately 50 dose-escalation patients, hepatocellular carcinoma was present in 19, melanoma in around 15, renal cell carcinoma in 9 and head and neck cancer in 9. A male proportion of around 80% and a mean age of approximately 62 years, ranging from about 20 to 80, were recorded for the dose-escalation cohort. Prior anti-PD-1, anti-PD-L1 or anti-CTLA-4 therapy was permitted, and checkpoint inhibitors had been received by about 36% of dose-escalation patients. Partial responses occurred in three dose-escalation patients, of whom one had hepatocellular carcinoma and two had cutaneous melanoma. Peripheral TCRbeta sequencing aimed to test whether ivuxolimab altered TCR sequence diversity and caused clonal T-cell expansion. The paper describes the monotherapy dose-escalation part (N ≈ 52 patients) of the phase I trial of ivuxolimab.

Patients with autoimmune disease history or receiving systemic immunosuppression were excluded from the trial. Peripheral blood for TCR sequencing was collected from all dose cohorts at baseline, on cycle 4 day 1, and on cycle 7 day 1. Samples were obtained from an open-label, multicenter, first-in-human phase I dose-escalation trial of ivuxolimab. The trial enrolled adults with locally advanced or metastatic head and neck squamous cell, hepatocellular, melanoma or renal cell carcinoma. CD4+ and CD8+ T cells were sorted separately from peripheral blood before TCR sequencing. Overall results and qualifications from the work: The antigen specificity of the peripheral T cells that underwent clonal expansion was not determined. At doses from 0.1 to 3.0 mg/kg, clonal expansion was seen in both CD4+ and CD8+ blood T cells between baseline and week 6. After ivuxolimab, more expanded clones were found on average in CD8+ T cells than in CD4+ T cells. Partial responders in the 0.1-3.0 mg/kg groups had among the lowest normalized peripheral clonal expansion, especially among CD8+ T cells. Low levels of normalized T-cell clonal expansion were also seen in some patients who did not respond.

Notes on this clone: It has no known antigen specificity. The sample holds no much larger clone one base away, and base qualities are not on file.

The germline V gene supplies CDR1 MDHEN and CDR2 SYDVKM. Trimming removed 7 bases from V and 5 bases from J; the gene matches leave 4 bases unexplained. The CDR3 measures 13 amino acids from cysteine to phenylalanine. The DNA shown is the 39-base CDR3, in frame from base 1. Genomic DNA was extracted from sorted cells for sequencing of the TCRbeta CDR3 region. TCRbeta CDR3 regions were sequenced using the immunoSEQ Assay. This immuneACCESS table, as held by TCRdb, lists in-frame sequences with V and J called but not all clones. Of the missing ones, under half trace to an unresolved V gene in checked studies; the others have no known cause. Counted in this sample were about 94,000 clones; roughly 94% of them appeared once. The top ten hold roughly 0.17% of the sample.

The chain is encoded by TRBV28 joined to TRBJ2-7; 11 bases in the middle match TRBD2. The material was CD4+ or CD8+ T cells sorted from blood, obtained in a trial of the OX40 agonist ivuxolimab. The sequence derives from an adult with an advanced solid tumor such as melanoma, head and neck, liver or kidney cancer. CDR3 reads: CASIRGLADEQYF. The bases read TGTGCCAGCATCCGGGGACTAGCGGACGAGCAGTACTTC.